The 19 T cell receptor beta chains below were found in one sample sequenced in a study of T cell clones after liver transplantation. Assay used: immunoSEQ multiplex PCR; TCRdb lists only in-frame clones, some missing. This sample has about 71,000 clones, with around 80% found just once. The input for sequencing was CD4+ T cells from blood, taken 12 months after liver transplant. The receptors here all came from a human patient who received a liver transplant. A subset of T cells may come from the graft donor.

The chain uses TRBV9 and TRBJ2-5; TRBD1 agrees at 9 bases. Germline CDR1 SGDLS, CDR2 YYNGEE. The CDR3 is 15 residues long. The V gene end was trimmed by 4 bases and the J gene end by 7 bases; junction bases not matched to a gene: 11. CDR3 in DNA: TGTGCCAGCAGCACTGGGACAGGGAATGTAGCGACCCAGTACTTC. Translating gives CASSTGTGNVATQYF.

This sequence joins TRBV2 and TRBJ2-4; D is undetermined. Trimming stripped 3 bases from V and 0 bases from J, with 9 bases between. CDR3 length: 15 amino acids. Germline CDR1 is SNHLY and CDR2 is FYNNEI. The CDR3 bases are TGTGCCAGCAGTGAGTTGTGGCTAGCCAAAAACATTCAGTACTTC. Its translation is CASSELWLAKNIQYF.

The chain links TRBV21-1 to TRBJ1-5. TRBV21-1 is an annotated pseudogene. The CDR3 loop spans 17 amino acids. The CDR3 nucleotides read TGTGCCAGCAGCAGGTGCCCCCGCTGGGATAGCAATCAGCCCCAGCATTTT. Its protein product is CASSRCPRWDSNQPQHF.

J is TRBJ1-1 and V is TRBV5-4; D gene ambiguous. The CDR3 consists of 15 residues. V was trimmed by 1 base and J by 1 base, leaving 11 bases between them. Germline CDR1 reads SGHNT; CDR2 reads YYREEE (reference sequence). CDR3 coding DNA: TGTGCCAGCAGCTTGTGGGGTCCACGGAACACTGAAGCTTTCTTT. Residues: CASSLWGPRNTEAFF.

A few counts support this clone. CDR3 sequence: CASSPGNQPQHF. Here the CDR3 DNA reads TGTGCCAGCAGTCCAGGTAATCAGCCCCAGCATTTT. The rearrangement uses TRBV28 and TRBJ1-5; no firm D call. With 5 bases removed from V and 4 bases from J, the gap between germline ends came to 6 bases. In germline, CDR1 is MDHEN, CDR2 SYDVKM. The CDR3 is 12 residues long.

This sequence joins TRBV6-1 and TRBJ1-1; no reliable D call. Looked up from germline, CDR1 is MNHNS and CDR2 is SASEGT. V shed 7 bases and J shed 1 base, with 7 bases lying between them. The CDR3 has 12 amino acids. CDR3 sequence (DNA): TGTGCCAGCACATTCGGGAACACTGAAGCTTTCTTT. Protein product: CASTFGNTEAFF.

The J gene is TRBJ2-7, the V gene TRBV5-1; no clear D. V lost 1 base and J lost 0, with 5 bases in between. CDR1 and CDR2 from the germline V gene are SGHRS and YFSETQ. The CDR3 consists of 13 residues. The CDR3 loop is CASSLPSSYEQYF. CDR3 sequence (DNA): TGCGCCAGCAGCTTGCCTAGCTCCTACGAGCAGTACTTC.

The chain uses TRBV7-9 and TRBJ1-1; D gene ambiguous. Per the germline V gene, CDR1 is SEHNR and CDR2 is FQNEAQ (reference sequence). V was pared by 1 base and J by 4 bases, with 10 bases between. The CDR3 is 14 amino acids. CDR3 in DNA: TGTGCCAGCAGCTTAGAAGTGGCCGGCACTGAAGCTTTCTTT. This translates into CASSLEVAGTEAFF.

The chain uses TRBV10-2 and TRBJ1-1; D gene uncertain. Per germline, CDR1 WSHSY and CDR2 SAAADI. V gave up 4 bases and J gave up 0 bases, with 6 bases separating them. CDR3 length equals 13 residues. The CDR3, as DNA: TGCGCCAGCAGTGGAAATGTGAACACTGAAGCTTTCTTT. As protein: CASSGNVNTEAFF.

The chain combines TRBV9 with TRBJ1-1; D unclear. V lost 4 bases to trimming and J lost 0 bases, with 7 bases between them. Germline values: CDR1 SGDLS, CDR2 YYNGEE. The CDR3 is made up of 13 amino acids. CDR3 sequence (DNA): TGTGCCAGCAGCCCGCGTATGAACACTGAAGCTTTCTTT. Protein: CASSPRMNTEAFF.

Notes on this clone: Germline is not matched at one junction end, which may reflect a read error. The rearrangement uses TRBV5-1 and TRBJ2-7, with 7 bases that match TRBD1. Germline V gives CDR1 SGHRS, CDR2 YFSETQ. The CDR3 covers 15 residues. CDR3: CASSLEGQVSHEQYF. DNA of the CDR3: TGCGCCAGCAGCCTGGAAGGACAGGTCTCCCACGAGCAGTACTTC. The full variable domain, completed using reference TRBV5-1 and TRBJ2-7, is KAGVTQTPRYLIKTRGQQVTLSCSPISGHRSVSWYQQTPGQGLQFLFEYFSETQRNKGNFPGRFSGRQFSNSRSEMNVSTLELGDSALYLCASSLEGQVSHEQYFGPGTRLTVT.

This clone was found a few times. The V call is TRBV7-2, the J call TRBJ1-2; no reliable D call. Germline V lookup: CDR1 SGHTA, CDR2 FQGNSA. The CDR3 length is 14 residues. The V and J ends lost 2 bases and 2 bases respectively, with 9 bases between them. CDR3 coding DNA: TGTGCCAGCAGCTTAACGACGGGGAACTATGGCTACACCTTC. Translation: CASSLTTGNYGYTF.

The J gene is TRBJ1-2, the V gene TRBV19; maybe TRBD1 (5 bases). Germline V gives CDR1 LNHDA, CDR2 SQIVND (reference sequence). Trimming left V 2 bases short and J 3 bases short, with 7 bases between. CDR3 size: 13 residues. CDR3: CASSIQGDYGYTF. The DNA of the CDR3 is TGTGCCAGTAGTATACAGGGAGACTATGGCTACACCTTC.

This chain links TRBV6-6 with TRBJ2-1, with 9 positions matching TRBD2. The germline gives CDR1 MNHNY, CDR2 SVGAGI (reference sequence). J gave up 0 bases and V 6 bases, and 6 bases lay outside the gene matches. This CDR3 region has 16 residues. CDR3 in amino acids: CASRLLAGGSYNEQFF. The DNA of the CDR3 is TGTGCCAGCAGATTACTAGCGGGCGGCTCCTACAATGAGCAGTTCTTC.

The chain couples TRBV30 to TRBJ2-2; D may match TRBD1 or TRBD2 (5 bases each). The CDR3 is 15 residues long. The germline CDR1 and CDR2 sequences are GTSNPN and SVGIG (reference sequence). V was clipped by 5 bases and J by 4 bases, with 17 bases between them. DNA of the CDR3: TGTGCCTGGTCCTTCCAGATTGGGGGCACCGGGGAGCTGTTTTTT. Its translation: CAWSFQIGGTGELFF.

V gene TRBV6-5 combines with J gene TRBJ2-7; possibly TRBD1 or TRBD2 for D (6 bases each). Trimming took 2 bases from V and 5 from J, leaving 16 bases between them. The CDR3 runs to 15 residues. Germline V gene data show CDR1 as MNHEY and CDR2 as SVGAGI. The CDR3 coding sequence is TGTGCCAGCAGTTACCGGGGACAAGGGGGGCACGAGCAGTACTTC. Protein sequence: CASSYRGQGGHEQYF.

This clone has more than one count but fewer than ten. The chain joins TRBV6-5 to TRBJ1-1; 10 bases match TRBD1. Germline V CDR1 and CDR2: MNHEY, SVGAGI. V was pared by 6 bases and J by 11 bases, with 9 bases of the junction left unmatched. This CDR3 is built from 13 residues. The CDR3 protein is CASSKPRQGAAFF. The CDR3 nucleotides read TGTGCCAGCAGCAAACCCCGACAGGGGGCGGCTTTCTTT.

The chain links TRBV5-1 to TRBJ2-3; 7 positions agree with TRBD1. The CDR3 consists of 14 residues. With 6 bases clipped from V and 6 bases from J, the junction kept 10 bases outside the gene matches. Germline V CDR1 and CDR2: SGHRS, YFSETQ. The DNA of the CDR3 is TGCGCCAGCAACCCGGGACAGAGCGGCGATACGCAGTATTTT. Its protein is CASNPGQSGDTQYF.

CDR3 loop: CASSHSRSSTDTQYF. In DNA form, the CDR3 reads TGTGCCAGCAGCCACTCCCGTAGTAGCACAGATACGCAGTATTTT. The chain is built from TRBV11-1 and TRBJ2-3; unclear D gene. V was pared by 5 bases and J by 0 bases, with 12 bases between. The CDR3 spans 15 residues. From germline, CDR1 is SGHAT and CDR2 FQDESV (reference sequence).